This T cell receptor (beta chain) was sequenced for a study of CD8 T cells in ankylosing spondylitis. TCRdb re-called the 5' RACE reads through MiXCR, storing one row per CDR3 protein. Of 800,000 to 900,000 distinct CDR3 sequences in the sample, about 12% were seen once. Details on this clonotype: As yet, its antigen is unknown.

The germline V gene encodes CDR1 DFQATT and CDR2 SNEGSKA (reference sequence). The CDR3 length is 13 residues. Trimming removed 7 bases at V and 4 bases at J, with 14 bases between. The study's findings and limits: Clones tied to disease were said to be significantly enriched in matched ankylosing spondylitis synovial fluid. Ankylosing spondylitis blood appeared to be characterized by a TCR beta motif of several highly homologous variants.

Input material: blood, either unsorted or a sorted T cell fraction (not recorded which). This chain connects TRBV20-1 to TRBJ2-1, with D unresolved. This TCR came from a male donor with ankylosing spondylitis. The CDR3 region has the DNA TGCAGTGGTCCCAGGCTAGGGTACAATGAGCAGTTCTTC. This encodes CSGPRLGYNEQFF.